This TCR beta chain was recovered during a study of T cell repertoires in aging, cancer and after chemotherapy (dated by TCRdb to 2018 to 2020). Broadly, across the study: Donors were distributed across six age groups ranging from 30 or younger to 70 or older, with at least three individuals included per group. The full dataset contained 8.5 million to 10 million TCR reads. Alongside some 96 healthy donors serving as a reference group, the cohort included 200 to 250 cancer patients, of whom some 94 had hematological cancers and around 120 had solid cancers. To look at immunoaging and at how T cells reconstitute after chemotherapy, the study profiled TCR beta repertoires in peripheral blood from both healthy donors and cancer patients. Control TCR repertoires from healthy donors were recorded across several months to years, and re-sampling revealed clear clonal overlap.

TCR beta rearrangements were amplified from genomic DNA extracted from peripheral blood rather than from sorted cells or RNA. Rearranged TRB sequences spanning V, D and J segments were amplified in a multiplex touch-down PCR with a mixed TRB-A/B primer pool. Illumina adapters and sample indices were attached to the amplicons in two consecutive PCR reactions using Phusion HS II polymerase. After gel purification with the NucleoSpin Gel and PCR Clean-up kit, the amplicons were checked using Qubit and an Agilent 2100 Bioanalyzer. The libraries were sequenced on an Illumina MiSeq with 600-cycle, single-indexed, paired-end runs. On the authors' methods: MiXCR versions 2.12 and 3.0.5 were used to process the TRB sequences. A clone was defined as each unique CDR3 nucleotide sequence, and only productive sequences supported by at least two reads were kept. Shannon diversity, evenness, clonality (one minus evenness), and alpha-parameterized diversity profiles from alpha 0 to 5 were included as repertoire metrics. Generation probabilities of clones in paired pre- and post-chemotherapy samples were computed with the IGoR algorithm. TCRdb applied fastp at Q25 and MiXCR to the public reads, then kept only in-frame beta chains. Under each unique CDR3 protein, matching rows form one entry showing the most common genes and DNA. V and J calls and clone size were set by TCRdb, not the authors. For this sample there are several thousand distinct CDR3 sequences; 35% to 45% appear just once. Clones ranked in the top ten supply around 3.3% of the sample.

About this clonotype itself: Its antigen is unknown. This may be a read error, as it is one base from a much larger clone.

Trimmed from V: 7 bases; trimmed from J: 10 bases; junction bases lacking a gene match: 10. CDR1 and CDR2 are read off the germline V gene as SQVTM and ANQGSEA. The CDR3 runs 12 residues from the cysteine to the phenylalanine. The kept DNA is CDR3 alone, 36 bases in frame from the first base. General findings and caveats noted by the study authors: Compared with age-matched healthy donors, untreated patients with hematological or solid cancers had significantly lower TCR diversity and higher clonality in blood. In both cancer cohorts, median generation probability rose over the chemotherapy interval, which suggests that the repertoire was reconstituted through rebound thymic output. In healthy donors, the decline in TCR diversity with age was mainly due to loss of richness, whereas in cancer patients loss of evenness also played a role. According to the authors, the repertoire data do not allow conclusions to be drawn about immunological memory after chemotherapy.

This TCR was sampled from a human donor in good health. Sequencing was performed on blood. The chain is made from TRBV29-1 and TRBJ2-1, and TRBD1 aligns with 7 junction nucleotides. The CDR3 is CSGTTGLNEQFF. The DNA reads as follows: TGCAGCGGGACGACAGGGCTGAACGAGCAGTTCTTC.